The 4 T cell receptor beta chains given below trace back to one sample, sequenced in a study of OX40 agonist ivuxolimab in advanced cancers. TCRdb keeps only in-frame clones here, not all; method: immunoSEQ multiplex PCR. This sample has tens of thousands of clones, with around 86% found just once. Material: CD4+ or CD8+ T cells sorted from blood, obtained in a trial of the OX40 agonist ivuxolimab. The origin of the receptors is an adult with an advanced solid tumor such as melanoma, head and neck, liver or kidney cancer.

This rearrangement joins TRBV7-6 to TRBJ2-7; TRBD1 aligns across 8 bases. CDR1 and CDR2 from the germline V gene are SGHVS and FNYEAQ. V trimming: 1 base; J trimming: 6 bases; junction bases outside the gene matches: 8. This CDR3 has 15 residues. In DNA form, the CDR3 reads TGTGCCAGCAGCTTAGGGGCCGGGACAGGCAGCGAGCAGTACTTC. Its protein product is CASSLGAGTGSEQYF.

The chain is built from TRBV20-1 and TRBJ1-1, with D possibly matching TRBD1 (5 bases). The CDR3 consists of 11 residues. The V end was cut by 4 bases, the J end by 5 bases, with 8 bases between. In germline, CDR1 is DFQATT, CDR2 SNEGSKA (reference sequence). The CDR3 bases are TGCAGTGCTACAGGGCTAACTGAAGCTTTCTTT. Translated, it gives CSATGLTEAFF.

The chain combines TRBV7-2 with TRBJ1-2; D is ambiguous. CDR3 length: 16 residues. V dropped 6 bases and J dropped 1 base, with 18 bases sitting between them. The germline gives CDR1 SGHTA, CDR2 FQGNSA. CDR3 bases: TGTGCCAGCAGTCATATTAGGGTGCAGCTTAACTATGGCTACACCTTC. Its translation: CASSHIRVQLNYGYTF. The entire variable domain, with the rest obtained from reference TRBV7-2 and TRBJ1-2, is as follows: GAGVSQSPSNKVTEKGKDVELRCDPISGHTALYWYRQSLGQGLEFLIYFQGNSAPDKSGLPSDRFSAERTGGSVSTLTIQRTQQEDSAVYLCASSHIRVQLNYGYTFGSGTRLTVV.

V is TRBV6-1 and J is TRBJ2-7; either TRBD1 or TRBD2 may supply D (6 bases each). The germline V gene encodes CDR1 MNHNS and CDR2 SASEGT. The V end lost 4 bases, the J end lost 7 bases, and 17 bases lay between the germline ends. The CDR3 is made up of 14 amino acids. CDR3: CASSGGAGAREQYF. The CDR3 DNA follows: TGTGCCAGCAGTGGCGGGGCAGGGGCAAGAGAGCAGTACTTC.